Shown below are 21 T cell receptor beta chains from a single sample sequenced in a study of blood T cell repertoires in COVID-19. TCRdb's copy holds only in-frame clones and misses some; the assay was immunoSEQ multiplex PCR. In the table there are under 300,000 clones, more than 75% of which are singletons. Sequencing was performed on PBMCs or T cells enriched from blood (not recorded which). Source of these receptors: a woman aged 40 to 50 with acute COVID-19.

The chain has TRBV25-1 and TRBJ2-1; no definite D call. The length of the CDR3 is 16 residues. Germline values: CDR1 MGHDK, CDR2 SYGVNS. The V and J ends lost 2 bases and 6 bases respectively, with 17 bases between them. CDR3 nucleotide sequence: TGTGCCAGCAGTGAAGATGCTGCTCAGAGAGGCAATGAGCAGTTCTTC. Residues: CASSEDAAQRGNEQFF.

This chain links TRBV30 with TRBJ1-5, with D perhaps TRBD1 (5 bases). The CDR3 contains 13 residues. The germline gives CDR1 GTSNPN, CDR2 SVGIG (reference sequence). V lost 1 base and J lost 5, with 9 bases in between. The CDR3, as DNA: TGTGCCTGGAGTGCAGGGTTGGATCAGCCCCAGCATTTT. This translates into CAWSAGLDQPQHF.

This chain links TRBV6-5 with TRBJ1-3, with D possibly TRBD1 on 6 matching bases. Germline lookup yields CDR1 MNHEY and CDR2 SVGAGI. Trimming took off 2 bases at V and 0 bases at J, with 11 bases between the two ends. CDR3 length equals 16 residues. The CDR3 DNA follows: TGTGCCAGCAGTTACGACAGGCCGAGCTCTGGAAACACCATATATTTT. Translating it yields CASSYDRPSSGNTIYF.

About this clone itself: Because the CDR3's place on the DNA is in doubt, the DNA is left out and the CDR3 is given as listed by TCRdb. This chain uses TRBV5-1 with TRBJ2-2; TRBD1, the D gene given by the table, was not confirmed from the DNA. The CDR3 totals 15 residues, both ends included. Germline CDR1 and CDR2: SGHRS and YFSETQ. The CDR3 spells CASSWGQGAPGSCFF.

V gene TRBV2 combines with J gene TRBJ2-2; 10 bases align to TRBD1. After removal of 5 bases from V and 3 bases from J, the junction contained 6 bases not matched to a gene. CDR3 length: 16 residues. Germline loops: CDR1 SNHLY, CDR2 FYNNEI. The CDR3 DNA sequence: TGTGCCAGCAGTCCCCGACAGGGGGCCCACACCGGGGAGCTGTTTTTT. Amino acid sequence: CASSPRQGAHTGELFF. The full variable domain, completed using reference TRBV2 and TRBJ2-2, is EPEVTQTPSHQVTQMGQEVILRCVPISNHLYFYWYRQILGQKVEFLVSFYNNEISEKSEIFDDQFSVERPDGSNFTLKIRSTKLEDSAMYFCASSPRQGAHTGELFFGEGSRLTVL.

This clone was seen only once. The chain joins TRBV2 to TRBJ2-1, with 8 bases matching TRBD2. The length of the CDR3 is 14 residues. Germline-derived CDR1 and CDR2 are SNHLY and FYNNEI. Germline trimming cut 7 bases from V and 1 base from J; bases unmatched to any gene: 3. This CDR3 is CASTPGGSYNEQFF. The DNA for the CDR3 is TGTGCCAGCACCCCGGGGGGGTCCTACAATGAGCAGTTCTTC. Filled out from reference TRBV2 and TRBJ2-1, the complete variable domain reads EPEVTQTPSHQVTQMGQEVILRCVPISNHLYFYWYRQILGQKVEFLVSFYNNEISEKSEIFDDQFSVERPDGSNFTLKIRSTKLEDSAMYFCASTPGGSYNEQFFGPGTRLTVL.

The CDR3 reads CATSETGVTEAFF. The DNA for the CDR3 is TGTGCCACCAGTGAGACAGGGGTGACTGAAGCTTTCTTT. The genes are TRBV24-1 and TRBJ1-1; 8 bases agree with TRBD1. From germline, CDR1 is KGHDR and CDR2 SFDVKD. Losses at the gene ends were 4 bases for V and 5 bases for J; bases not matched to a gene: 2. The CDR3 loop spans 13 amino acids.

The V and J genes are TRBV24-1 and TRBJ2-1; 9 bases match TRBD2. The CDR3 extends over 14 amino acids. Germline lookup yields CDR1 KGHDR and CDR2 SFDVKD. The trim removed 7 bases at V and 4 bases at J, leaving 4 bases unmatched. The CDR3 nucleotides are TGTGCCACCAGGGCGGGAGGGGCATACAATGAGCAGTTCTTC. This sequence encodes CATRAGGAYNEQFF.

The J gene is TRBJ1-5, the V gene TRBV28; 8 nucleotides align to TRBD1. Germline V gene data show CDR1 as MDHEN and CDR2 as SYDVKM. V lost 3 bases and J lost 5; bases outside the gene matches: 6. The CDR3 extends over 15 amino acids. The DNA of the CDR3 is TGTGCCAGCAGTTTCTTAGGACAGGGTGATCAGCCCCAGCATTTT. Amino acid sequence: CASSFLGQGDQPQHF.

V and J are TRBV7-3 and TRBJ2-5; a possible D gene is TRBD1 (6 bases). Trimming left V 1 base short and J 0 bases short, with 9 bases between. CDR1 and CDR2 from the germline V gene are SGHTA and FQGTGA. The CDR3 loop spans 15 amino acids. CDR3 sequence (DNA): TGTGCCAGCAGCTTAAGCAGGGGAAACCAAGAGACCCAGTACTTC. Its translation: CASSLSRGNQETQYF.

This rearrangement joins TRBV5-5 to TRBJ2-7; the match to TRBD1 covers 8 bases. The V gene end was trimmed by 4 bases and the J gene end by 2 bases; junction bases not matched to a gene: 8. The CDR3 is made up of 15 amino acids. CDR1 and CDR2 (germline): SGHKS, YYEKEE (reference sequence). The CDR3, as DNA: TGTGCCAGCAGCCCGGAGACAGGGGCTACCTACGAGCAGTACTTC. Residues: CASSPETGATYEQYF.

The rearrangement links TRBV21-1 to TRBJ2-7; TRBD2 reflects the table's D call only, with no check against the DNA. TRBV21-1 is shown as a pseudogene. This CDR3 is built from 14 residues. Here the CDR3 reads CASRKGLESDEQYF. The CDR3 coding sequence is TGTGCCAGCAGGAAGGGACTAGAAAGCGACGAGCAGTACTTC.

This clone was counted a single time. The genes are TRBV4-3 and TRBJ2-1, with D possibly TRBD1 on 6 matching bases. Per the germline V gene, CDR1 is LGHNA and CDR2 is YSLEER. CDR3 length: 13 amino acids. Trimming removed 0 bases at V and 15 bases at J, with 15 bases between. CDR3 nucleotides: TGCGCCAGCAGCCAAGAAGGGGGTCTTGGGCTGTTCTTC. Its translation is CASSQEGGLGLFF.

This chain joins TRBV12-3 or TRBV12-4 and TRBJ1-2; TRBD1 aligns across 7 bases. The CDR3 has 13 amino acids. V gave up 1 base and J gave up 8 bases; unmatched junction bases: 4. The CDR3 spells CASSLGQGLGYTF. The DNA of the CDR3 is TGTGCCAGCAGTTTAGGACAGGGTTTAGGCTACACCTTC.

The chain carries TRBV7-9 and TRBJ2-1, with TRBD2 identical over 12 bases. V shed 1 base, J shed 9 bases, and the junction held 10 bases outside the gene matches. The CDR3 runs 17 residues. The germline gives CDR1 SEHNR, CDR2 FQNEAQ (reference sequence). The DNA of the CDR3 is TGTGCCAGCAGCTTAGACTTCGGACTAGCGGGAAAAGTTGAGCAGTTCTTC. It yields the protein CASSLDFGLAGKVEQFF.

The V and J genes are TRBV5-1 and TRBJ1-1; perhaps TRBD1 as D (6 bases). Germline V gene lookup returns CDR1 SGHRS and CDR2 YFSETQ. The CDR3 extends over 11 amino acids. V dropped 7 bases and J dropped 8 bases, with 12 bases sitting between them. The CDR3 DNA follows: TGCGCCAGCCTGTCCAGGGGAGAAGCTTTCTTT. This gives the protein CASLSRGEAFF.

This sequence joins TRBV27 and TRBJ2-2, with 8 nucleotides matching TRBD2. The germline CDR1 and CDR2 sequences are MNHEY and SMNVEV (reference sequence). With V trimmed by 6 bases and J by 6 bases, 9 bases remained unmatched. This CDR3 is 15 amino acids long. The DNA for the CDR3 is TGTGCCAGCAGGCTTCCGGGACTAGGGTCCGGGGAGCTGTTTTTT. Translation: CASRLPGLGSGELFF.

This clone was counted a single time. CDR3 DNA sequence: TGTGCCACCAGCAATACGACAGTTTACTATGGCTACACCTTC. This translates into CATSNTTVYYGYTF. The chain joins TRBV15 to TRBJ1-2; TRBD1 is a possible D gene (5 bases). The ends were cut back, 4 bases at V and 3 bases at J, with 12 bases in the middle. In germline, CDR1 is LNHNV, CDR2 YYDKDF (reference sequence). The CDR3 runs 14 residues.

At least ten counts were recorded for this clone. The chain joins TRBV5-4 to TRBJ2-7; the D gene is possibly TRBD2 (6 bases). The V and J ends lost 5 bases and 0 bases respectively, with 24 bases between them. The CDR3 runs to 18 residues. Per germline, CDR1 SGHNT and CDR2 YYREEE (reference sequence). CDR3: CASRAGRPSGKSSYEQYF. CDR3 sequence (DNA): TGTGCCAGCAGGGCGGGACGGCCAAGTGGTAAAAGCTCCTACGAGCAGTACTTC.

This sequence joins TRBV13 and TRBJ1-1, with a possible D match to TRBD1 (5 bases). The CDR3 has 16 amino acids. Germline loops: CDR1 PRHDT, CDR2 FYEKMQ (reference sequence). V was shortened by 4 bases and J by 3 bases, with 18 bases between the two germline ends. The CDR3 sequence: CASSSEGSREYTEAFF. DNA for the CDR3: TGTGCCAGCAGCTCGGAGGGGTCCAGGGAGTACACTGAAGCTTTCTTT.

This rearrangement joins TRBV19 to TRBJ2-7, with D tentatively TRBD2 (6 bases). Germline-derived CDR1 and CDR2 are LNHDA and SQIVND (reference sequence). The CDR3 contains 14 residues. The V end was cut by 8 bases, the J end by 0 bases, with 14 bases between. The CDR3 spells CASRDGGPSYEQYF. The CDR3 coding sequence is TGTGCCAGTCGTGACGGGGGACCCTCCTACGAGCAGTACTTC.